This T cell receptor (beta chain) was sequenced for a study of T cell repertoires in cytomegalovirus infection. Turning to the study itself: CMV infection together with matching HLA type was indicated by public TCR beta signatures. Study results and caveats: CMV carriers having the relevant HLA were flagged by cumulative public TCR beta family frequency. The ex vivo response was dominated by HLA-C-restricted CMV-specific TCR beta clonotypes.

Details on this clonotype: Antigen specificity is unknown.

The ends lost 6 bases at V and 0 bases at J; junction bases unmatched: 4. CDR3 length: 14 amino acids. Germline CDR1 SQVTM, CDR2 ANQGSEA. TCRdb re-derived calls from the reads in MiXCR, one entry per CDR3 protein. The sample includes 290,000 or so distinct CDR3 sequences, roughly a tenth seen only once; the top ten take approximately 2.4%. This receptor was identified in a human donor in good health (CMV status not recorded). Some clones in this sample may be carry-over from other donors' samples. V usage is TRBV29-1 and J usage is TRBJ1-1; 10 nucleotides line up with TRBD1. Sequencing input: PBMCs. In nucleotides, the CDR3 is TGCAGCGTGTGGACAGGGGGGATGAACACTGAAGCTTTCTTT. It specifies CSVWTGGMNTEAFF.